Each of the 10 T cell receptor beta chains below was sequenced from the same sample in a study of blood T cell repertoires in COVID-19. Assay used: immunoSEQ multiplex PCR; TCRdb lists only in-frame clones, some missing. The profile shows 140,000 to 150,000 clones, 85% of them singletons. Material: peripheral blood. These receptor sequences come from a woman in her forties with active or convalescent COVID-19.

This rearrangement joins TRBV5-1 to TRBJ1-6, with a possible D match to TRBD1 (6 bases). The CDR3 sequence is 14 residues long. Per germline, CDR1 SGHRS and CDR2 YFSETQ. V lost 7 bases to trimming and J lost 9 bases, with 17 bases between them. The chain's CDR3 is CASSRGGTISPLHF. The CDR3 DNA follows: TGCGCCAGCTCGAGGGGAGGGACAATTTCACCCCTCCACTTT.

J is TRBJ1-2 and V is TRBV7-2; TRBD1 matches at 7 bases. There are 17 residues in the CDR3. The ends lost 3 bases at V and 0 bases at J; junction bases unmatched: 10. From germline, CDR1 is SGHTA and CDR2 FQGNSA. The CDR3 protein is CASSFKRATGANYGYTF. The CDR3 DNA reads as TGTGCCAGCAGCTTCAAGAGGGCTACAGGGGCTAACTATGGCTACACCTTC.

The V and J genes are TRBV28 and TRBJ1-4; 8 nucleotides match TRBD1. Germline-derived CDR1 and CDR2 are MDHEN and SYDVKM. The length of the CDR3 is 14 residues. The V and J ends lost 7 bases and 7 bases, in that order; junction bases with no gene match: 8. CDR3 DNA: TGTGCCAGCACCCTCGGCAGGGGGCGTGAAAAACTGTTTTTT. Protein: CASTLGRGREKLFF. Supplemented by reference TRBV28 and TRBJ1-4, the full variable domain reads DVKVTQSSRYLVKRTGEKVFLECVQDMDHENMFWYRQDPGLGLRLIYFSYDVKMKEKGDIPEGYSVSREKKERFSLILESASTNQTSMYLCASTLGRGREKLFFGSGTQLSVL.

The rearrangement joins TRBV11-2 to TRBJ1-1, with unresolved D. V shed 5 bases and J shed 1 base, with 5 bases lying between them. Germline V gives CDR1 SGHAT, CDR2 FQNNGV. CDR3 length: 12 amino acids. DNA for the CDR3: TGTGCCAGCAGCCCCGGGAACACTGAAGCTTTCTTT. Its protein is CASSPGNTEAFF.

This sequence joins TRBV6-2 or TRBV6-3 and TRBJ1-1; D may be TRBD1 (6 bases). The CDR3 contains 14 residues. The V end lost 5 bases, the J end lost 5 bases, and 15 bases lay between the germline ends. Germline values: CDR1 MNHEY, CDR2 SVGEGT. CDR3 sequence (DNA): TGTGCCAGCAGTCGACAGGCATGGGGGACTGAAGCTTTCTTT. Translation: CASSRQAWGTEAFF.

This rearrangement joins TRBV12-3 or TRBV12-4 to TRBJ1-2; TRBD1 aligns across 9 bases. CDR3 length equals 13 residues. Trimming took 5 bases from V and 5 from J; bases not matched to a gene: 3. The CDR3: CASSRDRGYGYTF. CDR3 DNA sequence: TGTGCCAGCAGTCGCGACAGGGGGTATGGCTACACCTTC.

This clone was picked up one time. This sequence joins TRBV28 and TRBJ1-1; D is uncertain. V lost 3 bases and J 0 bases, leaving 14 bases between the germline ends. Per germline, CDR1 MDHEN and CDR2 SYDVKM. The CDR3 is 16 amino acids. DNA of the CDR3: TGTGCCAGCAGTTTTGATCCCCGCCAGGTGAACACTGAAGCTTTCTTT. Translation gives CASSFDPRQVNTEAFF.

To note about this clone: In the same sample, other DNA sequences code for this CDR3. This chain links TRBV28 with TRBJ1-5; D is uncertain. Trimming cost V 6 bases and J 0 bases, with 12 bases left between them. CDR1 and CDR2 (germline): MDHEN, SYDVKM. The CDR3 spans 15 residues. The CDR3 reads CASSLQVYSNQPQHF. In DNA, the CDR3 is TGTGCCAGCAGCCTTCAGGTTTATAGCAATCAGCCCCAGCATTTT.

This clone has just one count. The chain couples TRBV4-3 to TRBJ2-5; tentatively, D is TRBD2 (5 bases). V was cut by 1 base and J by 4 bases, with 13 bases left in between. This CDR3 region has 15 residues. Germline V gene lookup returns CDR1 LGHNA and CDR2 YSLEER. The CDR3 protein is CASSQGSSLGETQYF. CDR3 nucleotide sequence: TGCGCCAGCAGCCAAGGATCTAGCTTGGGAGAGACCCAGTACTTC.

This clone was detected once. This chain links TRBV28 with TRBJ1-1, with D perhaps TRBD1 (5 bases). The CDR3 extends over 15 amino acids. Germline CDR1 and CDR2: MDHEN and SYDVKM. V lost 3 bases to trimming and J lost 3 bases, with 14 bases between them. The CDR3 DNA is TGTGCCAGCAGTTTCCCTGGTGCGGGGCACACTGAAGCTTTCTTT. Translated: CASSFPGAGHTEAFF.